The source of this T cell receptor (beta chain) is a study of CD8+ T cells in alopecia areata. The CDR3 has 16 amino acids. The germline gives CDR1 NNHNN, CDR2 SYGAGS (reference sequence). Germline trimming cut 3 bases from V and 0 bases from J; bases unmatched to any gene: 8. After pooling, cutaneous lymph node cells were sorted with CD4, CD8alpha, NKG2D, NKG2ACE and other markers. cDNA prepared by RNA extraction and subsequent reverse transcription served as the template for sequencing. Some clones are missing from TCRdb's copy, which holds only in-frame ones; the method was immunoSEQ multiplex PCR. The sample yields just over 3,500 clones, without any singletons. This clone was counted many times. The germline and genes are mouse ones. The DNA ends 4 residues before the CDR3 does, and the rest of the CDR3 is filled in from the germline J gene.

V and J are TRBV13-2 and TRBJ1-2; TRBD1 matches at 7 bases. The sequenced material came from CD8+ T cells sorted from a lymph node. The receptor's source is a C3H/HeJ mouse with alopecia areata. The MHC haplotype of the strain is H2-k. Partial CDR3 DNA: TGTGCCAGCGGTGGGCGAGCGGGACAGTCAAACTCC. Amino acids: CASGGRAGQSNS. The full CDR3 protein reads CASGGRAGQSNSDYTF.